The T cell receptor beta chain under discussion was sequenced for a study of blood T cell repertoires in COVID-19. Looking at the study overall: Material from acute and convalescent COVID-19 was sourced from the United States, Italy and Spain. Nucleic acid was either cDNA or gDNA, and it came from T cells, B-cell-depleted T cells, or PBMCs.

This CDR3 is built from 15 residues. Trimming removed 5 bases from V and 5 bases from J; junction bases left unmatched: 7. Germline V gene sequence: CDR1 KGHSH, CDR2 LQKENI. Original methodology: Using reference gene primer amplification, nucleated cell counts were estimated. Sequencing was performed with immunoSEQ multiplex PCR; in TCRdb, only in-frame clones are kept and a portion is missing. The DNA gave D and trimming, while V, J and clone size come from that table. This sample carries 59,000 or so clones, around 86% of them seen once, and the ten largest clones take roughly 12%. This sequence joins TRBV18 and TRBJ1-4; the match to TRBD1 covers 8 bases. This TCR derives from a human donor in a cohort sampled during active COVID-19. The sample taken for sequencing was peripheral blood. The DNA for the CDR3 is TGTGCCAGCTCAACCAGGACAGGGCAAAATGAAAAACTGTTTTTT. It specifies CASSTRTGQNEKLFF.